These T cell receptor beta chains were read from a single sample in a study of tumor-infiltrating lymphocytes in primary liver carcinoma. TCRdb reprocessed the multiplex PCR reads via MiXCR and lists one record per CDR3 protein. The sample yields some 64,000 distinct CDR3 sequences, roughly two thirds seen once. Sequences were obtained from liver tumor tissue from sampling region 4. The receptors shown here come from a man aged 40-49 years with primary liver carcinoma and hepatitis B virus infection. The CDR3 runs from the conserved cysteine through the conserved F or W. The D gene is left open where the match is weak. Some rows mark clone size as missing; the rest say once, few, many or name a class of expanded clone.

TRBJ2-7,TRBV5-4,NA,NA,CASSTPSGGTHEHYF,TGTGCCAGCAGCACCCCGAGTGGCGGGACACACGAGCACTACTTC
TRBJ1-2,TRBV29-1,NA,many,CNVEAEEGVDGYTF,TGCAACGTTGAAGCGGAAGAAGGGGTGGATGGCTACACCTTC
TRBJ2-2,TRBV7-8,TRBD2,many,CASSFRTSGANTGELFF,TGTGCCAGCAGCTTCCGGACTAGCGGGGCGAACACCGGGGAGCTGTTTTTT
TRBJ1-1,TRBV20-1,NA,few,CSAITGLGGTEAFF,TGCAGTGCTATAACAGGGCTGGGTGGCACTGAAGCTTTCTTT
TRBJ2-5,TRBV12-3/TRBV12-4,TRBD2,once,CPSSLAGAETQYF,TGTCCCAGCAGTTTAGCGGGGGCAGAGACCCAGTACTTC
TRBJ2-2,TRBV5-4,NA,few,CASSRGENGELFF,TGTGCCAGCAGCCGAGGGGAGAACGGGGAGCTGTTTTTT
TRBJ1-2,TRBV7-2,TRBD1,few,CASSLATGDSYGYTF,TGTGCCAGCAGCTTAGCCACAGGGGATTCCTATGGCTACACCTTC
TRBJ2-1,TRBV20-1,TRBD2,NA,CSARSGRGEQFF,TGCAGTGCTAGGAGCGGGAGAGGAGAGCAGTTCTTC
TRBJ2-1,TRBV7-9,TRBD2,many,CASSFPSGRGNEQFF,TGTGCCAGCAGCTTCCCTAGCGGGAGAGGCAATGAGCAGTTCTTC
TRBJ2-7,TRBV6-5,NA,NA,CASSQSFVSVSYEQYF,TGTGCCAGCAGCCAATCTTTCGTGAGCGTTTCCTACGAGCAGTACTTC
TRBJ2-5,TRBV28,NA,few,CASSRQPKAGSWANEGTQYF,TGTGCCAGCAGTCGCCAACCTAAGGCAGGTTCATGGGCCAACGAGGGGACCCAGTACTTC
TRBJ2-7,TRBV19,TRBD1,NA,CASSTRTGERYEQYF,TGTGCCAGTAGCACCAGGACAGGGGAAAGGTACGAGCAGTACTTC
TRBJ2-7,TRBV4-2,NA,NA,CANSQDKGSGYEQYF,TGTGCCAATAGCCAAGATAAGGGGAGCGGCTACGAGCAGTACTTC
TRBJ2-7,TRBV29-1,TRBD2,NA,CNVRQGGNQQYF,TGCAACGTTCGTCAGGGAGGGAACCAGCAGTATTTC
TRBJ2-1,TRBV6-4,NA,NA,CASSDQPGGGPHIF,TGTGCCAGCAGTGACCAGCCAGGGGGAGGGCCCCACATCTTC
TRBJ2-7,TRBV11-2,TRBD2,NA,CASRLGPSGYEQYF,TGTGCCAGCAGACTAGGGCCTAGCGGCTACGAGCAGTACTTC
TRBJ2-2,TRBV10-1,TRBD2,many,CASSDGLAGGGTGELFF,TGCGCCAGCAGTGATGGGCTAGCGGGAGGAGGTACCGGGGAGCTGTTTTTT
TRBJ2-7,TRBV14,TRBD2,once,CASSHTGLADYEQYF,TGTGCCAGCAGCCATACGGGACTAGCGGATTACGAGCAGTACTTC
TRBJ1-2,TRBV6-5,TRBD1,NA,CASSPGGIYAYTF,TGTGCCAGCAGTCCAGGGGGAATCTATGCCTACACCTTC
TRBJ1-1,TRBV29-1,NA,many,CSVIENTEAFF,TGCAGCGTTATCGAGAACACTGAAGCTTTCTTT
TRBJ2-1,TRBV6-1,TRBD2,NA,CASSEATSGLGREQFF,TGCGCCAGCAGTGAAGCGACTAGCGGGTTGGGGCGGGAGCAGTTCTTC
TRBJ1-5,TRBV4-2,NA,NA,CASRQEPGIGNQPQHF,TGTGCCAGCAGACAAGAGCCCGGGATTGGCAATCAGCCCCAGCATTTT
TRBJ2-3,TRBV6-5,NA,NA,CDSSPDSSSTDTQYF,TGTGACAGCAGCCCGGACAGCTCTAGTACAGATACGCAGTATTTT
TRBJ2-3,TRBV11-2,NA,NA,CTGGAREPADTQYF,TGTACCGGAGGGGCACGGGAGCCAGCAGATACGCAGTATTTT
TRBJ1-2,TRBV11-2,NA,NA,CASSEQSGFAF,TGTGCCAGCAGTGAACAGTCTGGCTTCGCCTTC
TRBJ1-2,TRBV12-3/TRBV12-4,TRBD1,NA,CASSIGTGPYGYTF,TGTGCCAGCAGTATCGGGACAGGACCCTATGGCTACACCTTC
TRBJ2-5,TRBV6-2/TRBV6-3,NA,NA,CASSLLGEETQYF,TGTGCCAGCAGTTTACTGGGAGAAGAGACCCAGTACTTC
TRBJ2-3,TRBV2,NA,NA,CASSIEDTQYF,TGTGCCAGCAGTATCGAAGATACTCAGTATTTT
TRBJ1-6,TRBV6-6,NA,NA,CASSLGTWRNSPLHF,TGTGCCAGCAGTTTAGGGACATGGAGAAATTCACCCCTCCACTTT
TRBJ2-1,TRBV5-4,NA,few,CASSFGRGYGEQFF,TGTGCCAGCAGCTTTGGCCGGGGTTACGGTGAGCAGTTCTTC
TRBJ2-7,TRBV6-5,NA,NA,CVSSYSTSGSLIYEQYF,TGTGTCAGCAGTTACTCGACTAGTGGGAGCTTGATTTACGAGCAGTACTTC
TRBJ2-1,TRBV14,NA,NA,CASSAVGGSCNEQFF,TGTGCCAGCAGCGCGGTAGGAGGAAGCTGCAATGAACAGTTCTTC
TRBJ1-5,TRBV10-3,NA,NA,CATSKYEGDQPQHF,TGTGCCACTAGTAAGTATGAGGGCGATCAGCCCCAGCATTTT
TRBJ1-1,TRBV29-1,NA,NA,CSMIGDAMNTEAFF,TGCAGCATGATAGGGGATGCAATGAACACTGAAGCTTTCTTT
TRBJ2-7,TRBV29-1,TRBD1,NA,CSVHVTGGWGEQYF,TGCAGCGTACATGTTACAGGGGGCTGGGGCGAGCAGTACTTC
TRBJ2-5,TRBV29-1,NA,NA,CSVEIPAAQETQYF,TGCAGCGTTGAAATCCCAGCTGCCCAAGAGACCCAGTACTTC
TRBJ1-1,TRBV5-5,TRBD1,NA,CASSSAARTGRTEAFF,TGTGCCAGCAGCTCGGCCGCGCGGACAGGGAGGACTGAAGCTTTCTTT
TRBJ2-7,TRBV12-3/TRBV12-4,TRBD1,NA,CVSNETGGYDQYF,TGTGTCAGCAATGAGACAGGGGGATACGATCAGTACTTC
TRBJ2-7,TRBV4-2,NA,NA,CASSQGLIGFMYEQYF,TGTGCCAGCAGCCAAGGGCTTATCGGCTTTATGTACGAGCAGTACTTC
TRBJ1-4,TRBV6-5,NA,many,CASSYSRGTNEKLFF,TGTGCCAGCAGTTACTCCCGGGGGACTAATGAAAAACTGTTTTTT
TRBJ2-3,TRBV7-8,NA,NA,CASWGMDEDMQYF,TGTGCCAGTTGGGGGATGGACGAGGATATGCAGTATTTT
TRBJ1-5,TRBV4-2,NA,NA,CASSQGRESNQPQHF,TGTGCAAGCAGCCAAGGGAGGGAAAGCAATCAGCCCCAGCATTTT
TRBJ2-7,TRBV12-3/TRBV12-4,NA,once,CVSKPGLGISYEQYF,TGTGTCAGCAAACCGGGACTGGGGATCTCCTACGAGCAGTACTTC
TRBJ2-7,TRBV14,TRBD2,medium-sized,CASSQAGGGYEQYF,TGTGCCAGCAGCCAAGCGGGGGGGGGCTACGAGCAGTACTTC
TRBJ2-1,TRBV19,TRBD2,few,CASMGTSGMSNEQFF,TGTGCCAGTATGGGGACTAGCGGGATGAGCAATGAGCAGTTCTTC
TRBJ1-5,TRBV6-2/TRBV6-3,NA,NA,CASSYSAAKQPQHF,TGTGCCAGCAGTTACTCGGCAGCGAAGCAGCCCCAGCATTTT
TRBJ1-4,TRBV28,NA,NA,CASTSFPGPSPEKLFF,TGTGCCAGCACCTCCTTCCCTGGACCGAGCCCTGAAAAACTGTTTTTT